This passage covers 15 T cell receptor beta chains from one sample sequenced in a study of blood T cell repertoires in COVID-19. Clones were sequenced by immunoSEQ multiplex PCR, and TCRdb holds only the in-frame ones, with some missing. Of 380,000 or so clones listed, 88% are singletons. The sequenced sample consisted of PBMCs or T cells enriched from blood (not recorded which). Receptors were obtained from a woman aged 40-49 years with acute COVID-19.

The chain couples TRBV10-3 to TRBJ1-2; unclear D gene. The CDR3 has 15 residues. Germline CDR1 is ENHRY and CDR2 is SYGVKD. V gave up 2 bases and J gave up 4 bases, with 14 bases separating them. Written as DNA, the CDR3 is TGTGCCATCAGTGAGCTTGACCCGGCGGGCTATGGCTACACCTTC. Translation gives CAISELDPAGYGYTF.

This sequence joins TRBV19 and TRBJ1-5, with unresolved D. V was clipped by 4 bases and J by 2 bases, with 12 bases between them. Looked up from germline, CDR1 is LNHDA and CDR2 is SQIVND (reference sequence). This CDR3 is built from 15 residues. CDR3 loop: CASSTVGVGNQPQHF. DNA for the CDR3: TGTGCCAGTAGTACGGTCGGGGTGGGCAATCAGCCCCAGCATTTT.

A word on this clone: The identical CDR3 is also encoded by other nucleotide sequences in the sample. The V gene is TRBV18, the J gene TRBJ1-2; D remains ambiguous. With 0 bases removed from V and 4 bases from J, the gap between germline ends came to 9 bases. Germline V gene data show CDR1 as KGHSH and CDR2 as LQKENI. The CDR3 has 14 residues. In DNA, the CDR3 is TGTGCCAGCTCACCACCGTCGGGGTCCTATGGCTACACCTTC. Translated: CASSPPSGSYGYTF.

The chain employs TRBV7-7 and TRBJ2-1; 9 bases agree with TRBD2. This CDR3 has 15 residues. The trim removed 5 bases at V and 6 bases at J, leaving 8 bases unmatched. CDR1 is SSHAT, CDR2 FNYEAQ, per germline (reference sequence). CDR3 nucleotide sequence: TGTGCCAGCAGCCCGGACGCGGGGGGGCCCAATGAGCAGTTCTTC. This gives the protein CASSPDAGGPNEQFF.

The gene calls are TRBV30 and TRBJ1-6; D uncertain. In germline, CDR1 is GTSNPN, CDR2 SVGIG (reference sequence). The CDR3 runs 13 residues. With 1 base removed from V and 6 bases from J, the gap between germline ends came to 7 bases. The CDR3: CAWSGGSNSPLHF. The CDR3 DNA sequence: TGTGCCTGGAGTGGCGGGAGTAATTCACCCCTCCACTTT.

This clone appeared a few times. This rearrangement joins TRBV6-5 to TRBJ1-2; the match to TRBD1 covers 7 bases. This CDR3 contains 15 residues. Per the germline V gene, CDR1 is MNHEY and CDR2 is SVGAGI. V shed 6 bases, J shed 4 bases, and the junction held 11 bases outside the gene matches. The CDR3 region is CASSFDRAKIYGYTF. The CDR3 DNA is TGTGCCAGCAGCTTTGACAGGGCCAAGATCTATGGCTACACCTTC.

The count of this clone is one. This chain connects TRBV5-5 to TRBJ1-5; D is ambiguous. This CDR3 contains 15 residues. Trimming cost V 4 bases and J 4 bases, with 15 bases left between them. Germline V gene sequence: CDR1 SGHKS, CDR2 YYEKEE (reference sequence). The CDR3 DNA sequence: TGTGCCAGCAGCCCGGCGGAGGGCTGGAATCAGCCCCAGCATTTT. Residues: CASSPAEGWNQPQHF.

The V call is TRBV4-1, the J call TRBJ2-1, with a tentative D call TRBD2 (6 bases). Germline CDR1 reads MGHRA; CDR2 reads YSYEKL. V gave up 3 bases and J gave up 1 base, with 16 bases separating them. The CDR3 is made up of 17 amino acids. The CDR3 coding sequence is TGCGCCAGCAGCCAGGTACAGACTAGGCCTTCCTACAATGAGCAGTTCTTC. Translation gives CASSQVQTRPSYNEQFF.

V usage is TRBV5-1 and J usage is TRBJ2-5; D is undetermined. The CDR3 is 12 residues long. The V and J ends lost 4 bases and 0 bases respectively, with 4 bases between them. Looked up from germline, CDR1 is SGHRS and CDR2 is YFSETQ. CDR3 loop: CASSHNQETQYF. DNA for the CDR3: TGCGCCAGCAGCCACAACCAAGAGACCCAGTACTTC.

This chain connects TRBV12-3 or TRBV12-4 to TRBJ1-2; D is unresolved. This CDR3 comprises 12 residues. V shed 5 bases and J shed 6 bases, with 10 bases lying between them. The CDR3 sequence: CASSPGTHGYTF. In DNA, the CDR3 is TGTGCCAGCAGTCCGGGAACCCATGGCTACACCTTC.

The CDR3 sequence: CASSFWTSGGANEQFF. In DNA form, the CDR3 reads TGTGCCAGCAGCTTCTGGACTAGCGGGGGGGCGAATGAGCAGTTCTTC. The chain uses TRBV5-4 and TRBJ2-1; 15 bases line up with TRBD2. CDR1 is SGHNT, CDR2 YYREEE, per germline (reference sequence). J lost 7 bases, V lost 2 bases, and 4 bases had no gene match. CDR3 length equals 16 residues. The full variable domain, its missing parts supplied by reference TRBV5-4 and TRBJ2-1, is ETGVTQSPTHLIKTRGQQVTLRCSSQSGHNTVSWYQQALGQGPQFIFQYYREEENGRGNFPPRFSGLQFPNYSSELNVNALELDDSALYLCASSFWTSGGANEQFFGPGTRLTVL.

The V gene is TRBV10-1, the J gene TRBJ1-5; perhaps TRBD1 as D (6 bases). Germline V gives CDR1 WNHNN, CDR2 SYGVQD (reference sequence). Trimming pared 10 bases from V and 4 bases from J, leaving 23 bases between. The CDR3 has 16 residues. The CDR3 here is CATDGRQEDPNQPQHF. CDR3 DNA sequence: TGCGCCACCGATGGGAGACAGGAGGATCCAAATCAGCCCCAGCATTTT.

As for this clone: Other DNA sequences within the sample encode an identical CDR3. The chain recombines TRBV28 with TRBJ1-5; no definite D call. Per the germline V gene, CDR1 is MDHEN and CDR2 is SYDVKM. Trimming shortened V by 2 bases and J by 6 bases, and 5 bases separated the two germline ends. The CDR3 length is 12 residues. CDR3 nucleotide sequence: TGTGCCAGCAGTTTAACATCTCAGCCCCAGCATTTT. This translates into CASSLTSQPQHF.

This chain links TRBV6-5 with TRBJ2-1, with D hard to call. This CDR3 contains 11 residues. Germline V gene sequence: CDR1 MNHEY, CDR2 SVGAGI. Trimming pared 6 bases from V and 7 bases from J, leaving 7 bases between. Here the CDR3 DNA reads TGTGCCAGCAGCTTTTATAATGAGCAGTTCTTC. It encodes CASSFYNEQFF.

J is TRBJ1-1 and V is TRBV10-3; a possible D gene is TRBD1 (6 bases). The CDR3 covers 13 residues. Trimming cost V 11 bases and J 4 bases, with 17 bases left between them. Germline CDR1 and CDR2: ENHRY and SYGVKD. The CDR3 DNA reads TGTGCCGCAACCGACCAGGGGAGCACTGAAGCTTTCTTT. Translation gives CAATDQGSTEAFF.